Presented here are 24 T cell receptor beta chains from one specimen sequenced in a study of cytomegalovirus exposure and HLA in healthy donors. The PCR was carried out with 60 Vbeta primers and 13 Jbeta primers. Sequencing used immunoSEQ multiplex PCR; TCRdb keeps in-frame clones, though not all of them. This sample has about 160,000 clones, with around 80% found just once. The sample was PBMCs. The receptors shown here come from a woman aged 50 to 60 in good health and CMV-seropositive.

The V call is TRBV2, the J call TRBJ2-7; D gene uncertain. The CDR3 covers 10 residues. The V gene lost 6 bases and the J gene lost 7 bases, with 7 bases spanning the gap. CDR1 and CDR2 (germline): SNHLY, FYNNEI. CDR3 bases: TGTGCCAGCAGCCCCAGGGAGCAGTACTTC. Encoded protein: CASSPREQYF. Supplemented by reference TRBV2 and TRBJ2-7, the full variable domain reads EPEVTQTPSHQVTQMGQEVILRCVPISNHLYFYWYRQILGQKVEFLVSFYNNEISEKSEIFDDQFSVERPDGSNFTLKIRSTKLEDSAMYFCASSPREQYFGPGTRLTVT.

This clone was counted a single time. A junction end diverges from the germline sequence, so it may reflect a read error. The chain joins TRBV7-7 to TRBJ2-5, with 12 bases matching TRBD2. Matching the DNA end better, TRBJ2-7 makes the J call doubtful. Germline V gene sequence: CDR1 SSHAT, CDR2 FNYEAQ (reference sequence). The CDR3 is made up of 15 amino acids. The CDR3 sequence: CASSFRLAGVYEQYF. DNA for the CDR3: TGTGCTAGCAGCTTCAGACTAGCGGGGGTGTACGAGCAGTACTTC.

This chain uses TRBV14 with TRBJ2-1, with TRBD2 identical over 9 bases. This CDR3 has 14 amino acids. The germline V gene encodes CDR1 SGHDN and CDR2 FVKESK. The V and J ends lost 8 bases and 7 bases, in that order; junction bases with no gene match: 9. CDR3 coding DNA: TGTGCCAGCCAGAGCGGGGGGAAGTCGAATGAGCAGTTCTTC. This sequence encodes CASQSGGKSNEQFF.

There are a few counts of this clone. The chain uses TRBV4-1 and TRBJ1-5, with 8 bases lining up with TRBD1. The V and J ends lost 8 bases and 2 bases, in that order; junction bases with no gene match: 8. Per germline, CDR1 MGHRA and CDR2 YSYEKL. The CDR3 has 15 amino acids. The CDR3 bases are TGCGCCAGCCGAGCGACAGGGGAAGGCAATCAGCCCCAGCATTTT. Amino acids: CASRATGEGNQPQHF.

V and J are TRBV11-3 and TRBJ2-5, with D perhaps TRBD1 (6 bases). V lost 5 bases and J lost 5, with 12 bases in between. This CDR3 region has 13 residues. Per germline, CDR1 SGHNT and CDR2 YENEEA. CDR3 amino acids: CASSLQGTETQYF. Written as DNA, the CDR3 is TGTGCCAGCAGCCTACAGGGTACGGAGACCCAGTACTTC.

J is TRBJ2-2 and V is TRBV15, with D hard to call. V was clipped by 0 bases and J by 4 bases, with 9 bases between them. The CDR3 runs to 15 residues. Germline lookup yields CDR1 LNHNV and CDR2 YYDKDF (reference sequence). CDR3 DNA sequence: TGTGCCACCAGCAGAGATCTTTCCTTCACCGGGGAGCTGTTTTTT. Amino acid sequence: CATSRDLSFTGELFF.

This chain joins TRBV2 and TRBJ1-1; 7 nucleotides agree with TRBD1. With V trimmed by 5 bases and J by 6 bases, 6 bases remained unmatched. Germline values: CDR1 SNHLY, CDR2 FYNNEI. The CDR3 runs 13 residues. In DNA form, the CDR3 reads TGTGCCAGCAGTCAAGACAGGGCAGCTGAAGCTTTCTTT. It codes for CASSQDRAAEAFF.

This clone was counted a few times. This rearrangement joins TRBV28 to TRBJ1-2, with TRBD1 as a possible D gene (6 bases). The germline V and J ends were trimmed by 7 bases and 1 base, with 25 bases remaining between them. Germline assignment: CDR1 MDHEN and CDR2 SYDVKM. This CDR3 region has 18 residues. This CDR3 is CASTINRLPDRFNYGYTF. The CDR3 bases are TGTGCCAGCACCATCAACCGCCTTCCTGACAGGTTTAACTATGGCTACACCTTC.

This clone appeared a few times. The V call is TRBV7-3, the J call TRBJ2-1; TRBD2 might be the D (7 bases). Deletions cut 5 bases from V and 4 bases from J, with 18 bases between. The germline V gene encodes CDR1 SGHTA and CDR2 FQGTGA. The CDR3 is 16 amino acids. The CDR3 region is CASSPRGGGGYNEQFF. CDR3 nucleotide sequence: TGTGCCAGCAGCCCACGGGGAGGGGGAGGGTACAATGAGCAGTTCTTC. The full variable domain, in which reference TRBV7-3 and TRBJ2-1 provide the parts outside the CDR3, is GAGVSQTPSNKVTEKGKYVELRCDPISGHTALYWYRQSLGQGPEFLIYFQGTGAADDSGLPNDRFFAVRPEGSVSTLKIQRTERGDSAVYLCASSPRGGGGYNEQFFGPGTRLTVL.

This clone was counted a few times. V usage is TRBV5-1 and J usage is TRBJ1-5; TRBD1 matches 9 bases. Germline V gene lookup returns CDR1 SGHRS and CDR2 YFSETQ. V lost 4 bases, J lost 4 bases, and 6 bases stayed unmatched. The CDR3 spans 15 residues. Here the CDR3 DNA reads TGCGCCAGCAGCCTTGGGACAGGGACTAATCAGCCCCAGCATTTT. It codes for CASSLGTGTNQPQHF.

The chain uses TRBV6-7 and TRBJ2-7, with unresolved D. TRBV6-7 is placed among ORFs of uncertain function. Trimming shortened V by 3 bases and J by 6 bases, and 24 bases separated the two germline ends. The CDR3 contains 17 residues. The CDR3 bases are TGTGCCAGCAGTTATTTCCTTCAGGCCTCCCCATGGCGCGAGCAGTACTTC. Amino acids: CASSYFLQASPWREQYF.

The chain combines TRBV7-8 with TRBJ1-6; 7 nucleotides match TRBD1. Trimming removed 3 bases from V and 9 bases from J; junction bases left unmatched: 11. Germline CDR1 reads SGHVS; CDR2 reads FQNEAQ. CDR3 size: 16 residues. The CDR3 protein is CASSFGHRDSSSPLHF. In DNA form, the CDR3 reads TGTGCCAGCAGCTTCGGCCACCGGGACAGCTCTTCACCCCTCCACTTT.

V and J are TRBV2 and TRBJ2-3; 10 bases are a match to TRBD2. This CDR3 has 14 amino acids. The trim removed 7 bases at V and 1 base at J, leaving 2 bases unmatched. Germline V CDR1 and CDR2: SNHLY, FYNNEI. CDR3 bases: TGTGCCAGCATTGGACTAGCGGGCACAGATACGCAGTATTTT. Translated, it gives CASIGLAGTDTQYF.

The V gene is TRBV7-8, the J gene TRBJ1-1, with D tentatively TRBD1 (5 bases). Between the trimmed V and J ends, which lost 3 bases and 8 bases, there was a span of 19 bases. CDR3 size: 15 residues. In germline, CDR1 is SGHVS, CDR2 FQNEAQ. CDR3 in DNA: TGTGCCAGCAGCTTTTTCGCGACCCGGGGGATGGAAGCTTTCTTT. Protein sequence: CASSFFATRGMEAFF.

The sample holds a few counts of this clone. The gene calls are TRBV5-1 and TRBJ2-2; TRBD2 matches 7 bases. The junction had 12 bases not matched to a gene; V was cut back by 3 bases and J by 1 base. CDR3 length: 18 amino acids. The germline V gene has CDR1 SGHRS and CDR2 YFSETQ. The CDR3 sequence: CASSSGYLAAGNTGELFF. Here the CDR3 DNA reads TGCGCCAGCAGCTCCGGATACCTAGCGGCAGGGAACACCGGGGAGCTGTTTTTT.

The rearrangement uses TRBV7-2 and TRBJ2-1; 10 nucleotides line up with TRBD2. The CDR3 is made up of 16 amino acids. CDR1 is SGHTA, CDR2 FQGNSA, per germline. V trimming: 5 bases; J trimming: 7 bases; junction bases outside the gene matches: 11. CDR3 sequence reads: CASSVEGSGGRNEQFF. Written as DNA, the CDR3 is TGTGCCAGCAGCGTCGAGGGTAGCGGGGGGCGAAATGAGCAGTTCTTC.

This sequence joins TRBV28 and TRBJ1-1, with TRBD1 matching over 8 bases. V was pared by 2 bases and J by 3 bases, with 2 bases of the junction left unmatched. The CDR3 is 14 amino acids. Germline values: CDR1 MDHEN, CDR2 SYDVKM. Here the CDR3 DNA reads TGTGCCAGCAGTTTAAACAGGGGGTACACTGAAGCTTTCTTT. Its protein product is CASSLNRGYTEAFF.

This chain joins TRBV15 and TRBJ2-7; D uncertain. Trimming took 1 base from V and 5 from J, leaving 9 bases between them. CDR1 is LNHNV and CDR2 is YYDKDF in the germline V gene (reference sequence). The CDR3 has 13 amino acids. CDR3 sequence (DNA): TGTGCCACCAGCAGAGGCGTGCGTGACGAGCAGTACTTC. Its protein product is CATSRGVRDEQYF. Drawing the rest from reference TRBV15 and TRBJ2-7, the complete variable domain is DAMVIQNPRYQVTQFGKPVTLSCSQTLNHNVMYWYQQKSSQAPKLLFHYYDKDFNNEADTPDNFQSRRPNTSFCFLDIRSPGLGDTAMYLCATSRGVRDEQYFGPGTRLTVT.

This clone was counted only a few times. The chain couples TRBV7-2 to TRBJ2-7, with 9 positions matching TRBD2. V shed 5 bases, J shed 6 bases, and the junction held 11 bases outside the gene matches. The CDR3 length is 15 residues. Germline CDR1 is SGHTA and CDR2 is FQGNSA. The CDR3, as DNA: TGTGCCAGCAGCCACGATGTTGCGGGGGGGCGCGAGCAGTACTTC. Protein: CASSHDVAGGREQYF.

V gene TRBV9 combines with J gene TRBJ2-7, with a possible D match to TRBD2 (6 bases). The CDR3 totals 13 residues. Germline-derived CDR1 and CDR2 are SGDLS and YYNGEE. V was cut by 4 bases and J by 3 bases, with 11 bases left in between. CDR3 in DNA: TGTGCCAGCAGCCGGGACTCCCACTACGAGCAGTACTTC. Translation gives CASSRDSHYEQYF.

The chain carries TRBV19 and TRBJ2-1, with 7 bases fitting TRBD1. This CDR3 has 16 amino acids. Germline V gene data show CDR1 as LNHDA and CDR2 as SQIVND (reference sequence). The V and J ends lost 3 bases and 1 base, in that order; junction bases with no gene match: 6. CDR3: CASSMRTGRSYNEQFF. CDR3 sequence (DNA): TGTGCCAGTAGTATGCGGACAGGAAGATCCTACAATGAGCAGTTCTTC.

The genes are TRBV7-2 and TRBJ2-7; D is ambiguous. Trimming cost V 1 base and J 5 bases, with 9 bases left between them. CDR3 length equals 13 residues. The germline V gene has CDR1 SGHTA and CDR2 FQGNSA. CDR3 sequence: CASSLGTEHEQYF. The CDR3 DNA reads TGTGCCAGCAGCTTAGGAACGGAGCACGAGCAGTACTTC.

This clone was picked up one time. The V call is TRBV5-6, the J call TRBJ2-2; D gene uncertain. V lost 2 bases and J 6 bases, leaving 2 bases between the germline ends. The CDR3 length is 11 residues. Germline V lookup: CDR1 SGHDT, CDR2 YYEEEE. The CDR3 region is CASSFSGELFF. CDR3 coding DNA: TGTGCCAGCAGCTTCTCCGGGGAGCTGTTTTTT.

V usage is TRBV28 and J usage is TRBJ1-5; 8 nucleotides match TRBD1. Germline V gene sequence: CDR1 MDHEN, CDR2 SYDVKM. The CDR3 runs to 18 residues. With 3 bases clipped from V and 0 bases from J, the junction kept 10 bases outside the gene matches. The CDR3 here is CASSFTQGALLSNQPQHF. DNA of the CDR3: TGTGCCAGCAGTTTTACCCAGGGGGCGCTTCTTAGCAATCAGCCCCAGCATTTT.